This T cell receptor (beta chain) is from a study of T cells after posttransplantation cyclophosphamide. Findings and caveats of the study: After PTCy, TRB diversity resembled that of CNI/methotrexate controls. Donor CD8+ memory clones often dominated recipient blood repertoires at later times. TRB overlap between skin or GI tissue T cells and blood was limited.

This related bone marrow graft donor gave peripheral blood on the day of marrow donation. For this clone: Its antigen is unknown.

Germline V gene data show CDR1 as ENHRY and CDR2 as SYGVKD. V lost 4 bases, J lost 0 bases, and 6 bases lay in between. The CDR3 covers 14 residues. The assay was immunoSEQ multiplex PCR, and TCRdb's table has in-frame clones only and misses some. The table includes 66,000 or so clones, 80% to 95% detected once. This TCR was sampled from a woman aged 30 to 39 in good health and a related stem cell transplant donor. Sequencing was done on a sample of PBMCs. V is TRBV10-3 and J is TRBJ2-2; D is unclear. CDR3 sequence: CAISGTANTGELFF. CDR3 in DNA: TGTGCCATCAGTGGGACGGCGAACACCGGGGAGCTGTTTTTT.